This TCR beta chain was captured in a study of vaccination and CD4 T cells after COVID-19. Study-wide context: Those taking part got two shots of either the BNT162b2 or the mRNA-1273 vaccine. For post-vaccine samples, collection took place a median about 70 days after dose two, ranging from 14 to 241. Spike peptides, overlapping and drawn from SARS-CoV-2, HCoV-NL63, HCoV-OC43 and HCoV-229E, were used to stimulate cells.

This clonotype was seen just once. Its target is not known. Germline CDR1 is ENHRY and CDR2 is SYGVKD. CDR3 length equals 14 residues. The V end lost 6 bases, the J end lost 0 bases, and 8 bases lay between the germline ends. Oncomine TCR Beta short-read sequencing was applied to DNA from cultured CD4+ T cells. Each CDR3 protein is one row after TCRdb ran MiXCR on the PCR reads. The profile shows roughly 8,600 distinct CDR3 sequences, approximately 55% of them singletons. Documented treatment: 10-day PBMC culture with coronavirus spike peptide pools or control peptides (ViraFEST assay). The receptor was isolated from a human donor who had recovered from COVID-19. The sequenced sample consisted of CD4+ T cells from blood, cultured in vitro. V is TRBV10-3 and J is TRBJ1-4; D is unresolved. The CDR3 protein is CAISAIATNEKLFF. The CDR3 DNA reads TGTGCCATCAGCGCGATTGCAACTAATGAAAAACTGTTTTTT.